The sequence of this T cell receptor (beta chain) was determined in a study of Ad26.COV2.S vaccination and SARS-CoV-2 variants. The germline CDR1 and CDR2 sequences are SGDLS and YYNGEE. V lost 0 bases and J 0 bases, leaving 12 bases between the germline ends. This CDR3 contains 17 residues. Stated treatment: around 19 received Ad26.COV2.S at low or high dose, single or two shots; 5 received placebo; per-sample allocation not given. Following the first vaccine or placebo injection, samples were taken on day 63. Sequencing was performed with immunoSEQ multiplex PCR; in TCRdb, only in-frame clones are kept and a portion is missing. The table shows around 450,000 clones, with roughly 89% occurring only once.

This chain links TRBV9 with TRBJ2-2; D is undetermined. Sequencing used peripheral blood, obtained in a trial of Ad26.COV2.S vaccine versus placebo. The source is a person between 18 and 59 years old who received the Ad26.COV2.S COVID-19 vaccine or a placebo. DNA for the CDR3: TGTGCCAGCAGCGTAGCGTTAACGGACCCGAACACCGGGGAGCTGTTTTTT. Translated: CASSVALTDPNTGELFF.